This T cell receptor (beta chain) was retrieved from a study of vaccination effects on CD4 cells after COVID-19. On the study more broadly: Participants were vaccinated with two doses of either the BNT162b2 or mRNA-1273 vaccine.

Study-level points and caveats: Clones induced by infection and by vaccine showed marked clonal contraction late after vaccination.

Note on this clone: Its antigen is as yet unknown.

The protocol was immunoSEQ multiplex PCR, while the TCRdb copy is restricted to in-frame clones and leaves out a portion. The profile shows fewer than 70,000 clones, 80% of them singletons. Within the ViraFEST assay, antigen-specific CD4+ T cells underwent expansion with viral peptide pools prior to sequencing. Subsequent to a culture period of under 11 days, CD4+ T cells were isolated. All vaccine recipients tested negative for nucleocapsid antibodies and had never contracted SARS-CoV-2 infection. A few million PBMC per well received 7.5 to 10 IU/ml IL-2 and approximately 10 ug/ml peptides in culture. At days 3 and 7, half of the medium was exchanged for IL-2 medium. The V end lost 3 bases, the J end lost 3 bases, and 4 bases lay between the germline ends. The CDR3 loop spans 12 amino acids. Germline V gene data show CDR1 as KGHSH and CDR2 as LQKENI.

The sequenced sample was CD4+ T cells from PBMCs cultured with SARS-CoV-2 spike peptides, obtained before COVID-19 vaccination. The sequence came from a human donor who received a COVID-19 vaccine. The rearrangement joins TRBV18 to TRBJ2-3; D call uncertain. The CDR3 DNA is TGTGCCAGCTCACCGGAGACAGATACGCAGTATTTT. This sequence encodes CASSPETDTQYF.